Below are 13 T cell receptor beta chains sequenced from a single sample in a study of cytomegalovirus exposure and HLA in healthy donors. In the PCR, 60 Vbeta and 13 Jbeta primers were used. Generated by immunoSEQ multiplex PCR, the TCRdb table keeps only in-frame clones and is missing some. The sample includes around 150,000 clones, 80% of them seen just once. The sample taken for sequencing was PBMCs. The receptors come from a man aged 18-30 years in good health and CMV-seropositive.

The chain couples TRBV7-9 to TRBJ2-3, with D hard to call. CDR1 SEHNR and CDR2 FQNEAQ come from the germline V gene (reference sequence). Trimming left V 5 bases short and J 3 bases short, with 3 bases between. CDR3 length: 11 residues. CDR3 protein: CASSQTDTQYF. CDR3 DNA: TGTGCCAGCAGCCAGACAGATACGCAGTATTTT.

V gene TRBV28 combines with J gene TRBJ2-1; D gene uncertain. The CDR3 contains 13 residues. Trimming left V 4 bases short and J 7 bases short, with 11 bases between. Germline CDR1 reads MDHEN; CDR2 reads SYDVKM. The CDR3 spells CASSSLPTNEQFF. Written as DNA, the CDR3 is TGTGCCAGCAGTTCCCTCCCTACGAATGAGCAGTTCTTC.

The chain combines TRBV7-9 with TRBJ2-5, with TRBD2 matching over 8 bases. This CDR3 is 16 amino acids long. Trimming removed 7 bases from V and 6 bases from J; junction bases left unmatched: 16. The germline CDR1 and CDR2 sequences are SEHNR and FQNEAQ (reference sequence). Here the CDR3 reads CASTIDGGAQGKTQYF. CDR3 coding DNA: TGTGCCAGCACCATTGACGGGGGGGCGCAGGGAAAGACCCAGTACTTC.

The chain recombines TRBV27 with TRBJ1-6; maybe TRBD1 (6 bases). This CDR3 has 17 amino acids. The ends were cut back, 0 bases at V and 3 bases at J, with 12 bases in the middle. Germline assignment: CDR1 MNHEY and CDR2 SMNVEV (reference sequence). CDR3 in amino acids: CASSLSEGGVYNSPLHF. In DNA form, the CDR3 reads TGTGCCAGCAGTTTATCTGAGGGGGGGGTCTATAATTCACCCCTCCACTTT.

A remark on this clone: No conserved phenylalanine or tryptophan ends this CDR3, so it is likely a read error. V and J are TRBV6-1 and TRBJ1-6; D is unclear. The CDR3 has 13 amino acids. Trimming cost V 1 base and J 7 bases, with 5 bases left between them. From germline, CDR1 is MNHNS and CDR2 SASEGT. This CDR3 reads CASSEVANSPLHL. CDR3 in DNA: TGTGCCAGCAGTGAAGTGGCCAATTCACCCCTCCACCTT.

This clone was recorded only once. J is TRBJ1-4 and V is TRBV29-1, with TRBD1 identical over 9 bases. CDR1 is SQVTM and CDR2 is ANQGSEA in the germline V gene. J was trimmed by 5 bases and V by 7 bases; bases with no gene match: 5. The CDR3 runs to 13 residues. CDR3 coding DNA: TGCAGCGCGAGGACAGGGGTAAATGAAAAACTGTTTTTT. Translated, it gives CSARTGVNEKLFF.

The chain carries TRBV28 and TRBJ1-5; D is uncertain. V was cut by 5 bases and J by 6 bases, with 14 bases left in between. CDR3 length: 14 residues. Germline CDR1 reads MDHEN; CDR2 reads SYDVKM. CDR3 DNA: TGTGCCAGCAGTCCTCCAGGTTTGGGTCAGCCCCAGCATTTT. Protein product: CASSPPGLGQPQHF.

The rearrangement joins TRBV27 to TRBJ1-2, with a possible D match to TRBD1 (6 bases). There are 14 residues in the CDR3. From germline, CDR1 is MNHEY and CDR2 SMNVEV (reference sequence). Trimming left V 8 bases short and J 3 bases short, with 16 bases between. DNA for the CDR3: TGTGCCAGCGCACTGAGGGGGTCCTACTATGGCTACACCTTC. Encoded protein: CASALRGSYYGYTF.

The V and J genes are TRBV7-9 and TRBJ2-7; 10 nucleotides line up with TRBD2. Losses at the gene ends were 7 bases for V and 3 bases for J; bases not matched to a gene: 12. The germline gives CDR1 SEHNR, CDR2 FQNEAQ (reference sequence). This CDR3 has 16 residues. CDR3 nucleotide sequence: TGTGCCAGCACCGATCTCAACGGACTAGCGGACTACGAGCAGTACTTC. It codes for CASTDLNGLADYEQYF.

The chain employs TRBV4-1 and TRBJ2-1, with D possibly matching TRBD2 (7 bases). In germline, CDR1 is MGHRA, CDR2 YSYEKL. The length of the CDR3 is 16 residues. Trimming left V 0 bases short and J 4 bases short, with 13 bases between. As DNA, the CDR3 is TGCGCCAGCAGCCAAGAAGTGGGGGGGCGGTACAATGAGCAGTTCTTC. It specifies CASSQEVGGRYNEQFF.

This chain joins TRBV11-2 and TRBJ1-1; D unclear. V was cut by 7 bases and J by 5 bases, with 14 bases left in between. Germline V gene sequence: CDR1 SGHAT, CDR2 FQNNGV. The CDR3 has 13 residues. The CDR3 DNA reads as TGTGCCAGCAACTTTTTCGGGGAAACTGAAGCTTTCTTT. Its protein product is CASNFFGETEAFF. Supplemented by reference TRBV11-2 and TRBJ1-1, the full variable domain reads EAGVAQSPRYKIIEKRQSVAFWCNPISGHATLYWYQQILGQGPKLLIQFQNNGVVDDSQLPKDRFSAERLKGVDSTLKIQPAKLEDSAVYLCASNFFGETEAFFGQGTRLTVV.

The chain combines TRBV28 with TRBJ1-2, with 7 bases lining up with TRBD1. Germline V gives CDR1 MDHEN, CDR2 SYDVKM. CDR3 length: 14 amino acids. J gave up 2 bases and V 6 bases, and 6 bases lay outside the gene matches. The CDR3 bases are TGTGCCAGCAGAACAGGACAGGAAAACTATGGCTACACCTTC. This sequence encodes CASRTGQENYGYTF.

The chain joins TRBV7-2 to TRBJ2-1; 8 bases line up with TRBD2. The ends lost 1 base at V and 5 bases at J; junction bases unmatched: 7. The CDR3 length is 16 residues. The germline gives CDR1 SGHTA, CDR2 FQGNSA. This CDR3 is CASSLGGRRVNNEQFF. CDR3 nucleotide sequence: TGTGCCAGCAGCTTAGGCGGGAGGAGGGTAAACAATGAGCAGTTCTTC.